This paragraph covers one T cell receptor beta chain sequence. Authors' analysis steps: Estimated nucleated cell counts came from reference gene primer amplification. Profiling relied on immunoSEQ multiplex PCR, and the TCRdb table lists in-frame clones only, not all of them. V, J and clone size derive from that table, while D and trimming were established from the DNA sequence. The sample lists under 200,000 clones; roughly 84% were seen once. Trimming removed 4 bases from V and 5 bases from J; junction bases left unmatched: 10. Germline loops: CDR1 WSHSY, CDR2 SAAADI. The CDR3 consists of 17 residues. This entry is derived from a study of blood T cell repertoires in COVID-19. Study overall: Samples representing acute and convalescent COVID-19 were sourced from the United States, Italy and Spain. Sample material is recorded as cDNA or gDNA derived from T cells, B-cell-depleted T cells, or PBMCs.

V is TRBV10-2 and J is TRBJ1-6; 8 nucleotides line up with TRBD1. This receptor was taken from a human donor in a cohort sampled during active COVID-19. Sequencing used peripheral blood. The chain's CDR3 is CASSVSGQGANNSPLHF. CDR3 in DNA: TGCGCCAGCAGTGTTAGTGGACAGGGAGCTAATAATTCACCCCTCCACTTT.